This entry lists 27 T cell receptor beta chains sequenced from one sample in a study of blood T cell repertoires in COVID-19. Clones were sequenced by immunoSEQ multiplex PCR, and TCRdb holds only the in-frame ones, with some missing. This repertoire shows about 260,000 clones, around 88% found once; its top ten account for nearly 2%. Sequenced material: peripheral blood. These receptors were obtained from a man aged 25-45 years with active or convalescent COVID-19.

This rearrangement joins TRBV5-1 to TRBJ2-3; a weak D match, TRBD1 (5 bases). The V and J ends lost 3 bases and 2 bases respectively, with 10 bases between them. The germline V gene encodes CDR1 SGHRS and CDR2 YFSETQ. The CDR3 sequence is 14 residues long. The CDR3 coding sequence is TGCGCCAGCAGCTCGACAGCTTCCACAGATACGCAGTATTTT. Translation gives CASSSTASTDTQYF.

J is TRBJ2-4 and V is TRBV19; 7 bases are a match to TRBD2. V was clipped by 0 bases and J by 0 bases; unmatched bases: 5. From germline, CDR1 is LNHDA and CDR2 SQIVND (reference sequence). The CDR3 loop spans 17 amino acids. In DNA form, the CDR3 reads TGTGCCAGTAGTATAGAAGCGGGGACCCTAGCCAAAAACATTCAGTACTTC. This sequence encodes CASSIEAGTLAKNIQYF.

This chain uses TRBV23-1 with TRBJ2-3, with a possible D match to TRBD1 (5 bases). TRBV23-1 is an open reading frame whose function is uncertain. V was shortened by 1 base and J by 0 bases, with 14 bases between the two germline ends. This CDR3 region has 17 residues. CDR3: CASSQWVDRASTDTQYF. The CDR3 bases are TGCGCCAGCAGTCAATGGGTTGACAGAGCAAGCACAGATACGCAGTATTTT.

This chain joins TRBV21-1 and TRBJ1-4; TRBD1 was called by the table and not checked on the DNA. TRBV21-1 is shown as a pseudogene. The CDR3 totals 20 residues. In DNA form, the CDR3 reads TGTGCCAACCGGGAACTACAGGGGGCGTCCAAGCGTCGGAGAAATGAAAAACTGTTTTTT. Protein sequence: CANRELQGASKRRRNEKLFF.

CDR3 sequence reads: CARTARGGGSGANVLTF. For the CDR3, the DNA is TGTGCCAGGACCGCTCGCGGGGGGGGCTCTGGGGCCAACGTCCTGACTTTC. V and J are TRBV9 and TRBJ2-6; 9 bases match TRBD2. CDR1 and CDR2 from the germline V gene are SGDLS and YYNGEE. The V segment lost 8 bases and the J segment 0 bases; nucleotides outside the gene matches: 9. The CDR3 runs 17 residues.

The CDR3 bases are TGTGCCAGCCGCAGCGGAGGTGGAAACACCATATATTTT. Protein sequence: CASRSGGGNTIYF. The V gene is TRBV11-2, the J gene TRBJ1-3; the D is unclear. This CDR3 region has 13 residues. The V end was cut by 8 bases, the J end by 3 bases, with 11 bases between. Germline V lookup: CDR1 SGHAT, CDR2 FQNNGV.

On this clone itself: One end of the junction does not line up with germline, which may come from a read error. The chain is built from TRBV5-8 and TRBJ1-6; D might be TRBD1 (5 bases). The CDR3 loop spans 16 amino acids. Germline-derived CDR1 and CDR2 are SGHTS and YDEGEE. CDR3 residues: CASSLVPAPGNSPLHF. The CDR3 bases are TGTGCCAGCAGCTTGGTGCCCGCCCCAGGGAATTCTCCCCTCCACTTT.

V usage is TRBV27 and J usage is TRBJ1-1, with D unresolved. Germline V gene lookup returns CDR1 MNHEY and CDR2 SMNVEV (reference sequence). The V end lost 6 bases, the J end lost 4 bases, and 12 bases lay between the germline ends. This CDR3 has 13 residues. DNA of the CDR3: TGTGCCAGCAGCCTGGGAGCAATCACTGAAGCTTTCTTT. Amino acids: CASSLGAITEAFF.

This chain uses TRBV10-1 with TRBJ2-5; weak D call: TRBD1 (5 bases). The CDR3 loop spans 16 amino acids. Trimming shortened V by 3 bases and J by 4 bases, and 18 bases separated the two germline ends. Germline V gene lookup returns CDR1 WNHNN and CDR2 SYGVQD (reference sequence). The CDR3 nucleotides are TGCGCCAGCAGTGATGGCGCTCGAAGGGGCGTAGAGACCCAGTACTTC. This gives the protein CASSDGARRGVETQYF.

A few counts support this clone. The genes are TRBV7-9 and TRBJ1-2; D is unresolved. Trimming took off 0 bases at V and 4 bases at J, with 15 bases between the two ends. CDR1 and CDR2 (germline): SEHNR, FQNEAQ (reference sequence). The CDR3 has 16 residues. The chain's CDR3 is CASSLARASSGYGYTF. The CDR3 region has the DNA TGTGCCAGCAGCTTAGCGCGAGCCTCTTCCGGCTATGGCTACACCTTC.

J is TRBJ1-5 and V is TRBV10-3; D may be TRBD1 (6 bases). Germline CDR1 is ENHRY and CDR2 is SYGVKD. V was pared by 8 bases and J by 6 bases, with 17 bases between. The CDR3 is 14 amino acids. CDR3 nucleotide sequence: TGTGCCATCGGGGGCCCCGACAAGGGTCAGCCCCAGCATTTT. It is translated as CAIGGPDKGQPQHF.

V is TRBV27 and J is TRBJ1-4; D not certain. Germline V CDR1 and CDR2: MNHEY, SMNVEV (reference sequence). CDR3 length: 15 amino acids. V lost 2 bases, J lost 5 bases, and 12 bases lay in between. Here the CDR3 DNA reads TGTGCCAGCAGTTTAGCGTCAGGACTGAATGAAAAACTGTTTTTT. Protein sequence: CASSLASGLNEKLFF.

This clone was picked up one time. The chain uses TRBV28 and TRBJ2-5; 8 bases fit TRBD2. CDR3 length equals 17 residues. The ends lost 4 bases at V and 7 bases at J; junction bases unmatched: 17. Germline V gene data show CDR1 as MDHEN and CDR2 as SYDVKM. CDR3 nucleotides: TGTGCCAGCAGTTCACCCTTTGGCGGGGGGCCCGGGGGGACCCAGTACTTC. This encodes CASSSPFGGGPGGTQYF.

This chain uses TRBV5-4 with TRBJ1-5; D remains unclear. This CDR3 has 16 residues. V was shortened by 5 bases and J by 1 base, with 16 bases between the two germline ends. The germline V gene has CDR1 SGHNT and CDR2 YYREEE (reference sequence). The CDR3 coding sequence is TGTGCCAGCAGTCTCTGGCAGACTGGGAGCAATCAGCCCCAGCATTTT. Its translation: CASSLWQTGSNQPQHF.

The CDR3 loop reads CASSQALGQEAPWTGELFF. The CDR3 coding sequence is TGTGCCAGCAGCCAAGCCCTCGGACAGGAGGCTCCGTGGACCGGGGAGCTGTTTTTT. The chain has TRBV3-1 (or the pseudogene TRBV3-2) and TRBJ2-2; 7 bases are a match to TRBD1. Looked up from germline, CDR1 is LGHDT and CDR2 is YNNKEL (reference sequence). V lost 1 base and J lost 5; bases outside the gene matches: 16. The CDR3 is 19 residues long.

This chain connects TRBV15 to TRBJ1-6, with 7 positions matching TRBD1. This CDR3 contains 12 residues. From germline, CDR1 is LNHNV and CDR2 YYDKDF (reference sequence). Trimming removed 5 bases from V and 16 bases from J; junction bases left unmatched: 8. The CDR3 nucleotides read TGTGCCACCAGCGCACGGACAGGTCTTCTCCACTTT. This gives the protein CATSARTGLLHF. The full variable domain, completed using reference TRBV15 and TRBJ1-6, is DAMVIQNPRYQVTQFGKPVTLSCSQTLNHNVMYWYQQKSSQAPKLLFHYYDKDFNNEADTPDNFQSRRPNTSFCFLDIRSPGLGDTAMYLCATSARTGLLHFGNGTRLTVT.

This chain connects TRBV7-9 to TRBJ2-1; 8 nucleotides line up with TRBD1. Trimming took 2 bases from V and 5 from J; bases not matched to a gene: 8. Germline CDR1 SEHNR, CDR2 FQNEAQ (reference sequence). The CDR3 extends over 16 amino acids. In nucleotides, the CDR3 is TGTGCCAGCAGCTTATACCCCAGGGACAGGAACAATGAGCAGTTCTTC. Residues: CASSLYPRDRNNEQFF.

The chain combines TRBV27 with TRBJ2-3; D ambiguous. Trimming took 6 bases from V and 0 from J, leaving 7 bases between them. This CDR3 contains 13 residues. Germline CDR1 and CDR2: MNHEY and SMNVEV (reference sequence). CDR3 DNA sequence: TGTGCCAGCAGAATTACTAGCACAGATACGCAGTATTTT. It is translated as CASRITSTDTQYF.

This clone was seen once. The V call is TRBV12-5, the J call TRBJ1-5; no clear D. The CDR3 contains 13 residues. Germline V gene data show CDR1 as LGHNT and CDR2 as FRNRAP. V lost 1 base, J lost 7 bases, and 8 bases lay in between. CDR3 in amino acids: CASGLEAGQPQHF. For the CDR3, the DNA is TGTGCTAGTGGTTTGGAGGCGGGCCAGCCCCAGCATTTT.

This clone was observed a single time. This chain joins TRBV4-3 and TRBJ2-1; D may be TRBD1 (5 bases). The CDR3 runs 16 residues. Between the trimmed V and J ends, which lost 2 bases and 4 bases, there was a span of 15 bases. The germline V gene has CDR1 LGHNA and CDR2 YSLEER. The CDR3 DNA is TGCGCCAGCAGCCAATCCCACAGGACATCGTACAATGAGCAGTTCTTC. Translation: CASSQSHRTSYNEQFF.

The chain couples TRBV4-1 to TRBJ1-3, with D possibly TRBD1 on 5 matching bases. Germline CDR1 reads MGHRA; CDR2 reads YSYEKL. The V gene lost 0 bases and the J gene lost 16 bases, with 19 bases spanning the gap. There are 14 residues in the CDR3. CDR3 nucleotides: TGCGCCAGCAGCCAAGATTCCCCAGTGTCAGGGAGGTATTTT. This gives the protein CASSQDSPVSGRYF.

This chain connects TRBV3-1 (or the pseudogene TRBV3-2) to TRBJ1-1; possibly TRBD1 for D (5 bases). The germline V gene encodes CDR1 LGHDT and CDR2 YNNKEL (reference sequence). Trimming removed 4 bases from V and 7 bases from J, with 13 bases in between. The CDR3 spans 13 residues. CDR3 loop: CASSPGGLDEAFF. CDR3 DNA: TGTGCCAGCAGCCCTGGGGGGTTGGATGAAGCTTTCTTT.

This chain links TRBV5-1 with TRBJ2-3, with a tentative D call TRBD2 (6 bases). V lost 4 bases and J lost 6, with 6 bases in between. The CDR3 sequence is 11 residues long. From germline, CDR1 is SGHRS and CDR2 YFSETQ. In nucleotides, the CDR3 is TGCGCCAGCAGCGGGGGGGATACGCAGTATTTT. Its protein is CASSGGDTQYF.

The chain recombines TRBV7-6 with TRBJ2-2; TRBD2 is a possible D gene (5 bases). This CDR3 region has 15 residues. Germline assignment: CDR1 SGHVS and CDR2 FNYEAQ. Trimming shortened V by 5 bases and J by 5 bases, and 15 bases separated the two germline ends. Written as DNA, the CDR3 is TGTGCCAGCAGCCCCATACGGGGTGGGACCGGGGAGCTGTTTTTT. This translates into CASSPIRGGTGELFF. The full variable domain, rest sourced from reference TRBV7-6 and TRBJ2-2, is GAGVSQSPRYKVTKRGQDVALRCDPISGHVSLYWYRQALGQGPEFLTYFNYEAQQDKSGLPNDRFSAERPEGSISTLTIQRTEQRDSAMYRCASSPIRGGTGELFFGEGSRLTVL.

The rearrangement joins TRBV29-1 to TRBJ1-5; TRBD1 agrees at 8 bases. The CDR3 runs 14 residues. Germline CDR1 reads SQVTM; CDR2 reads ANQGSEA. Losses at the gene ends were 1 base for V and 2 bases for J; bases not matched to a gene: 1. The CDR3: CSVEVGQGNQPQHF. DNA for the CDR3: TGCAGCGTTGAAGTGGGACAGGGCAATCAGCCCCAGCATTTT.

As to this clone: The junction differs from germline at one of its ends, possibly a read error. The V call is TRBV7-9, the J call TRBJ1-2; 8 bases agree with TRBD1. This CDR3 comprises 14 residues. Germline-derived CDR1 and CDR2 are SEHNR and FQNEAQ (reference sequence). This CDR3 reads CASSWGQANYGYTF. In nucleotides, the CDR3 is TGTGCCAGCAGCTGGGGACAGGCTAATTATGGCTACACCTTC.

This clone was observed once. The V and J genes are TRBV16 and TRBJ1-5; D not resolved. Germline CDR1 reads KGHSY; CDR2 reads FQNENV. V was shortened by 0 bases and J by 8 bases, with 11 bases between the two germline ends. CDR3 length: 14 amino acids. Here the CDR3 reads CASSQSPAVEPQHF. CDR3 sequence (DNA): TGTGCCAGCAGCCAATCCCCAGCGGTGGAGCCCCAGCATTTT.